Listed here are 30 T cell receptor beta chains from one sample, sequenced in a study of T cell responses to AZD1222 COVID-19 vaccine. TCRdb's table, derived via immunoSEQ multiplex PCR, lists solely in-frame clones and lacks some. Among 150,000 to 200,000 clones listed, about 91% were seen once. The sequencing used peripheral blood, collected 28 days after the second AZD1222 dose. The receptors come from an adult who received the AZD1222 COVID-19 vaccine.

The chain couples TRBV14 to TRBJ1-2, with TRBD1 identical over 7 bases. The ends lost 3 bases at V and 5 bases at J; junction bases unmatched: 3. CDR3 size: 13 residues. The germline V gene encodes CDR1 SGHDN and CDR2 FVKESK. The CDR3 DNA is TGTGCCAGCAGCCAGGGGACAGTTTATGGCTACACCTTC. Translating gives CASSQGTVYGYTF.

This chain joins TRBV2 and TRBJ1-1; D unresolved. The CDR3 length is 14 residues. Per germline, CDR1 SNHLY and CDR2 FYNNEI. V lost 3 bases, J lost 0 bases, and 8 bases lay in between. CDR3 DNA sequence: TGTGCCAGCAGTGACCAGTTTATGAACACTGAAGCTTTCTTT. This sequence encodes CASSDQFMNTEAFF.

The gene calls are TRBV6-6 and TRBJ2-1, with a tentative D call TRBD2 (6 bases). The ends were cut back, 6 bases at V and 9 bases at J, with 9 bases in the middle. Per the germline V gene, CDR1 is MNHNY and CDR2 is SVGAGI (reference sequence). This CDR3 has 11 residues. The CDR3 DNA is TGTGCCAGCAGGGGGAGGACTGAGCAGTTCTTC. Translating it yields CASRGRTEQFF.

CDR3: CASSLHRRGEQFF. The CDR3 region has the DNA TGTGCCAGCAGTCTCCACAGGAGAGGGGAGCAGTTCTTC. The chain combines TRBV12-3 or TRBV12-4 with TRBJ2-1; the D call may be TRBD1 or TRBD2 (5 bases each). CDR3 size: 13 residues. Trimming took off 5 bases at V and 10 bases at J, with 15 bases between the two ends.

This chain links TRBV18 with TRBJ2-2, with TRBD1 matching over 7 bases. V dropped 0 bases and J dropped 0; count of bases not matched to a gene: 1. The CDR3 is made up of 16 amino acids. Germline CDR1 reads KGHSH; CDR2 reads LQKENI. The CDR3 nucleotides read TGTGCCAGCTCACCACCCGGGACAGCGAACACCGGGGAGCTGTTTTTT. This sequence encodes CASSPPGTANTGELFF.

This sequence joins TRBV7-8 and TRBJ1-5; D remains unclear. The CDR3 is 15 residues long. V shed 0 bases and J shed 3 bases, with 9 bases lying between them. In germline, CDR1 is SGHVS, CDR2 FQNEAQ. The CDR3 sequence is CASSLAGPYNQPQHF. For the CDR3, the DNA is TGTGCCAGCAGCTTAGCGGGTCCGTACAATCAGCCCCAGCATTTT.

The rearrangement uses TRBV12-5 and TRBJ2-7; the D gene could be TRBD1 or TRBD2 (7 bases each). Trimming removed 3 bases from V and 7 bases from J, with 10 bases in between. This CDR3 is built from 12 residues. Germline CDR1 reads LGHNT; CDR2 reads FRNRAP. CDR3 in DNA: TGTGCTAGTGGTTTCAGGGGGGGAGAGCAGTACTTC. Protein sequence: CASGFRGGEQYF. Looking up the rest from reference TRBV12-5 and TRBJ2-7 gives the full variable domain: DARVTQTPRHKVTEMGQEVTMRCQPILGHNTVFWYRQTMMQGLELLAYFRNRAPLDDSGMPKDRFSAEMPDATLATLKIQPSEPRDSAVYFCASGFRGGEQYFGPGTRLTVT.

This chain connects TRBV29-1 to TRBJ1-2; 10 nucleotides agree with TRBD1. This CDR3 comprises 17 residues. Germline CDR1 SQVTM, CDR2 ANQGSEA. The V and J ends lost 3 bases and 4 bases, in that order; junction bases with no gene match: 14. The CDR3 DNA sequence: TGCAGCGTTGATCCACACGGGACAGGGGAGAGACTCTATGGCTACACCTTC. It is translated as CSVDPHGTGERLYGYTF.

The V gene is TRBV7-8, the J gene TRBJ1-5; the D gene is possibly TRBD1 (5 bases). Germline assignment: CDR1 SGHVS and CDR2 FQNEAQ. The ends were cut back, 1 base at V and 5 bases at J, with 18 bases in the middle. This CDR3 spans 17 amino acids. The CDR3 loop is CASSLELGREVYQPQHF. CDR3 bases: TGTGCCAGCAGCTTAGAGTTGGGCAGGGAGGTTTATCAGCCCCAGCATTTT.

CDR3: CASSPGTSGYEQYF. CDR3 coding DNA: TGTGCCAGCAGTCCCGGGACTAGCGGCTACGAGCAGTACTTC. This chain connects TRBV6-5 to TRBJ2-7, with 11 bases matching TRBD2. Per germline, CDR1 MNHEY and CDR2 SVGAGI. CDR3 size: 14 residues. The V gene end was trimmed by 5 bases and the J gene end by 3 bases; junction bases not matched to a gene: 3.

This chain uses TRBV18 with TRBJ2-5, with TRBD1 matching 8 bases. The CDR3 consists of 14 residues. CDR1 and CDR2 (germline): KGHSH, LQKENI. J lost 5 bases, V lost 6 bases, and 8 bases had no gene match. CDR3 residues: CASSGTGVVETQYF. The CDR3 nucleotides are TGTGCCAGCTCTGGGACAGGCGTAGTGGAGACCCAGTACTTC.

The rearrangement joins TRBV27 to TRBJ2-7, with D unresolved. The CDR3 has 15 residues. Trimming pared 10 bases from V and 0 bases from J, leaving 19 bases between. Per germline, CDR1 MNHEY and CDR2 SMNVEV (reference sequence). CDR3 sequence (DNA): TGTGCCATCCCCACCCCCCCCTTAAGCTCCTACGAGCAGTACTTC. This translates into CAIPTPPLSSYEQYF.

The V and J genes are TRBV5-5 and TRBJ1-3, with 7 bases aligning to TRBD1. V trimming: 4 bases; J trimming: 0 bases; junction bases outside the gene matches: 4. This CDR3 is built from 15 residues. Germline CDR1 SGHKS, CDR2 YYEKEE (reference sequence). As DNA, the CDR3 is TGTGCCAGCAGCCGGGACAGTCACTCTGGAAACACCATATATTTT. Its protein product is CASSRDSHSGNTIYF. Filled out from reference TRBV5-5 and TRBJ1-3, the complete variable domain reads DAGVTQSPTHLIKTRGQQVTLRCSPISGHKSVSWYQQVLGQGPQFIFQYYEKEERGRGNFPDRFSARQFPNYSSELNVNALLLGDSALYLCASSRDSHSGNTIYFGEGSWLTVV.

The chain recombines TRBV3-1 (or the pseudogene TRBV3-2) with TRBJ2-7; TRBD1 might be the D (5 bases). The CDR3 has 14 residues. CDR1 and CDR2 from the germline V gene are LGHDT and YNNKEL (reference sequence). Trimming pared 5 bases from V and 6 bases from J, leaving 17 bases between. The CDR3 DNA sequence: TGTGCCAGCAGCGCCCTCGCAGGGAAAGGCGAGCAGTACTTC. Its translation: CASSALAGKGEQYF.

This sequence joins TRBV27 and TRBJ1-6; 8 bases are a match to TRBD1. This CDR3 region has 15 residues. Germline V gives CDR1 MNHEY, CDR2 SMNVEV (reference sequence). The V and J ends lost 5 bases and 7 bases, in that order; junction bases with no gene match: 7. CDR3 bases: TGTGCCAGCAGTACCTGGACAGGGTCAAATTCACCCCTCCACTTT. Protein product: CASSTWTGSNSPLHF.

The table lists this clone with a count of one. V gene TRBV18 combines with J gene TRBJ2-3, with D possibly being TRBD1 or TRBD2 (6 bases each). This CDR3 comprises 16 residues. The germline V gene has CDR1 KGHSH and CDR2 LQKENI. V was shortened by 3 bases and J by 6 bases, with 19 bases between the two germline ends. The CDR3 region has the DNA TGTGCCAGCTCACCCGGAATGGGGGGCTTTCAGGATACGCAGTATTTT. Protein: CASSPGMGGFQDTQYF.

The sample holds one count of this clone. The chain uses TRBV7-6 and TRBJ2-1; D could derive from TRBD1 or TRBD2 (5 bases each). V lost 2 bases to trimming and J lost 5 bases, with 13 bases between them. There are 15 residues in the CDR3. Germline V gene lookup returns CDR1 SGHVS and CDR2 FNYEAQ. The CDR3 spells CASSLRAREHNEQFF. CDR3 sequence (DNA): TGTGCCAGCAGCTTAAGGGCCAGGGAGCACAATGAGCAGTTCTTC. Variable domain in full (rest from reference TRBV7-6 and TRBJ2-1): GAGVSQSPRYKVTKRGQDVALRCDPISGHVSLYWYRQALGQGPEFLTYFNYEAQQDKSGLPNDRFSAERPEGSISTLTIQRTEQRDSAMYRCASSLRAREHNEQFFGPGTRLTVL.

The V gene is TRBV10-1, the J gene TRBJ2-5, with 9 bases identical to TRBD2. Looked up from germline, CDR1 is WNHNN and CDR2 is SYGVQD (reference sequence). V was pared by 6 bases and J by 0 bases, with 5 bases of the junction left unmatched. This CDR3 is 15 amino acids long. CDR3 sequence: CASSPTSGDQETQYF. CDR3 DNA: TGCGCCAGCAGCCCGACTAGCGGAGACCAAGAGACCCAGTACTTC.

V gene TRBV13 combines with J gene TRBJ1-6, with 7 bases aligning to TRBD1. CDR3 size: 15 residues. The germline V gene has CDR1 PRHDT and CDR2 FYEKMQ (reference sequence). V gave up 6 bases and J gave up 5 bases; unmatched junction bases: 7. CDR3 loop: CASSQGDRHNSPLHF. The CDR3 DNA is TGTGCCAGCAGTCAGGGGGACAGACATAATTCACCCCTCCACTTT.

The chain employs TRBV5-8 and TRBJ2-3, with a tentative D call TRBD1 (5 bases). The CDR3 loop spans 13 amino acids. Trimming removed 4 bases at V and 6 bases at J, with 12 bases between. Germline CDR1 is SGHTS and CDR2 is YDEGEE. CDR3 loop: CASSADTRDTQYF. The CDR3 DNA follows: TGTGCCAGCAGCGCGGACACCCGGGATACGCAGTATTTT.

This clone was counted between two and nine times. The V and J genes are TRBV3-1 (or the pseudogene TRBV3-2) and TRBJ1-2; 7 bases align to TRBD1. CDR1 and CDR2 from the germline V gene are LGHDT and YNNKEL (reference sequence). V trimming: 1 base; J trimming: 0 bases; junction bases outside the gene matches: 23. CDR3 length: 22 amino acids. The CDR3 DNA reads as TGTGCCAGCAGCCAAGTGGACTTTAGGACAGGACTCAAACGGAAAGCTAACTATGGCTACACCTTC. It yields the protein CASSQVDFRTGLKRKANYGYTF.

CDR3 in amino acids: CASSEEQGRSQPQHF. The CDR3 DNA follows: TGTGCCAGCAGTGAAGAACAGGGAAGGAGCCAGCCCCAGCATTTT. The chain has TRBV6-1 and TRBJ1-5; tentatively, D is TRBD1 (6 bases). Trimming removed 1 base from V and 7 bases from J, with 14 bases in between. The CDR3 consists of 15 residues. Germline CDR1 is MNHNS and CDR2 is SASEGT.

This clone has only one observation. The chain employs TRBV18 and TRBJ1-3; unclear D gene. The germline V and J ends were trimmed by 1 base and 1 base, with 8 bases remaining between them. CDR3 size: 15 residues. The germline gives CDR1 KGHSH, CDR2 LQKENI. This CDR3 is CASSPLGESGNTIYF. The DNA for the CDR3 is TGTGCCAGCTCACCACTCGGGGAATCTGGAAACACCATATATTTT.

This chain connects TRBV2 to TRBJ2-7; D remains unclear. The ends were cut back, 0 bases at V and 10 bases at J, with 7 bases in the middle. The CDR3 has 11 residues. Germline V gene data show CDR1 as SNHLY and CDR2 as FYNNEI. The CDR3: CASSEAILQYF. As DNA, the CDR3 is TGTGCCAGCAGTGAAGCCATACTTCAGTACTTC.

The J gene is TRBJ1-4, the V gene TRBV6-1, with D perhaps TRBD1 (6 bases). The CDR3 runs 17 residues. The V end was cut by 1 base, the J end by 7 bases, with 19 bases between. The germline V gene encodes CDR1 MNHNS and CDR2 SASEGT. This CDR3 is CASSEGGRGWVGEKLFF. The CDR3 DNA sequence: TGTGCCAGCAGTGAAGGGGGCAGGGGCTGGGTTGGTGAAAAACTGTTTTTT.

The chain combines TRBV12-3 or TRBV12-4 with TRBJ1-2; the D gene is possibly TRBD1 (5 bases). Trimming removed 6 bases at V and 3 bases at J, with 11 bases between. The CDR3 runs 13 residues. The CDR3 region has the DNA TGTGCCAGCAGCCACGACAGCTACTATGGCTACACCTTC. Protein product: CASSHDSYYGYTF.

As DNA, the CDR3 is TGTGCCAGTCGTCCCGCCCGGGGCCCGAGAGGCGATGAGCAGTTCTTC. This codes for CASRPARGPRGDEQFF. The rearrangement links TRBV19 to TRBJ2-1; D possibly matches TRBD1 or TRBD2 (5 bases each). Germline CDR1 reads LNHDA; CDR2 reads SQIVND (reference sequence). V lost 8 bases and J lost 8, with 25 bases in between. The CDR3 contains 16 residues.

The chain links TRBV3-1 (or the pseudogene TRBV3-2) to TRBJ1-6; 7 bases are shared with TRBD1. V lost 6 bases, J lost 7 bases, and 9 bases stayed unmatched. Looked up from germline, CDR1 is LGHDT and CDR2 is YNNKEL (reference sequence). CDR3 length equals 15 residues. The CDR3 bases are TGTGCCAGCAGTCCGATGACAGGGCCCAATTCACCCCTCCACTTT. This codes for CASSPMTGPNSPLHF.

The CDR3 DNA reads as TGTGCCAGCAGCCAACACGGCACAGGGGCGGTGACCTACGAGCAGTACTTC. Encoded protein: CASSQHGTGAVTYEQYF. The gene calls are TRBV7-2 and TRBJ2-7, with TRBD1 matching 7 bases. V lost 5 bases to trimming and J lost 2 bases; unmatched junction nucleotides: 15. The CDR3 spans 17 residues. Germline assignment: CDR1 SGHTA and CDR2 FQGNSA.

The chain combines TRBV30 with TRBJ1-5, with TRBD1 matching 8 bases. Per the germline V gene, CDR1 is GTSNPN and CDR2 is SVGIG (reference sequence). The CDR3 length is 14 residues. V trimming: 1 base; J trimming: 4 bases; junction bases outside the gene matches: 3. In DNA form, the CDR3 reads TGTGCCTGGAGTGGGACAGGGAGGAATCAGCCCCAGCATTTT. Protein: CAWSGTGRNQPQHF.